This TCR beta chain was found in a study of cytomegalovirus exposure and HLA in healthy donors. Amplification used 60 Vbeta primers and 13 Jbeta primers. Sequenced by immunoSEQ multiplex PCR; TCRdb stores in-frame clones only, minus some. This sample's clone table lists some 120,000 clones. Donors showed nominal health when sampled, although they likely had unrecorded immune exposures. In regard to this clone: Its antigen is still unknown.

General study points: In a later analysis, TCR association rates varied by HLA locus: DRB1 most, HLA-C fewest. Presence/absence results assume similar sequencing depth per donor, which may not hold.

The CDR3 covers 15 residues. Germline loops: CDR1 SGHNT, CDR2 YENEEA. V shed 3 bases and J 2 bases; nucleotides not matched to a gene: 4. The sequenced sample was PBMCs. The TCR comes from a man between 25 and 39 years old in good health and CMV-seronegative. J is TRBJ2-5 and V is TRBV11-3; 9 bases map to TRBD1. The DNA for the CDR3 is TGTGCCAGCAGCTTCGGAGGACAGGGGCAAGAGACCCAGTACTTC. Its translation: CASSFGGQGQETQYF.